The sequence of this T cell receptor beta chain was determined in a study of CD8 T cells in ankylosing spondylitis. Findings of the study overall: Matched synovial fluid from ankylosing spondylitis patients was reported to be enriched for disease-linked clones. Typical of ankylosing spondylitis blood, it appeared, was a TCR beta motif of seven to nine highly homologous variants.

Quantitative 5'-RACE with molecular barcodes generated TCR beta libraries. TCRdb passed the 5' RACE reads through MiXCR, listing each CDR3 protein once. The sample has 380,000 or so distinct CDR3 sequences; 20% to 25% are singletons. On this clonotype: Its antigen is still unknown.

Germline V lookup: CDR1 GTSNPN, CDR2 SVGIG (reference sequence). V was cut by 4 bases and J by 5 bases, with 3 bases left in between. The CDR3 runs to 10 residues. Sequencing was done on a sample of blood, either unsorted or a sorted T cell fraction (not recorded which). The TCR was taken from a male donor with ankylosing spondylitis or in good health (not recorded which). V is TRBV30 and J is TRBJ2-1, with D unresolved. The CDR3 DNA is TGTGCCTGGAATCACAATGAGCAGTTCTTC. Protein sequence: CAWNHNEQFF.